The 27 T cell receptor beta chains below all came from one sample that was sequenced in a study of CD8+CD57+ T cells in acquired aplastic anemia. Genomic DNA, the template, was used for profiling of the TCR beta VDJ and CDR3. Each CDR3 protein gets one entry after TCRdb re-called the reads with MiXCR. The sample holds about 420,000 distinct CDR3 sequences; about two thirds are singletons and the top ten take 3.5% to 4.5%. The sample comprised sorted CD4+, CD8+, or CD8+CD57+ T cells (not recorded which) from PBMCs. The receptor set was obtained from a human donor in good health, serving as a control.

About this clonotype itself: Germline is not matched at one junction end, which may reflect a read error. The chain is built from TRBV7-9 and TRBJ2-1; the D gene is possibly TRBD2 (7 bases). From germline, CDR1 is SEHNR and CDR2 FQNEAQ (reference sequence). This CDR3 has 13 amino acids. For the CDR3, the DNA is TGCGCCAGCAGCTTGGACCCCCTGGGGGGGGCGGGCTTC. The encoded protein is CASSLDPLGGAGF.

V gene TRBV29-1 combines with J gene TRBJ1-2; D remains unclear. Trimming shortened V by 0 bases and J by 4 bases, and 3 bases separated the two germline ends. The CDR3 length is 11 residues. CDR1 is SQVTM and CDR2 is ANQGSEA in the germline V gene. CDR3 in amino acids: CSVEDRYGYTF. The CDR3 nucleotides read TGCAGCGTTGAAGATCGCTATGGCTACACCTTC.

The V call is TRBV12-3 or TRBV12-4, the J call TRBJ1-2; D possibly corresponds to TRBD1 (5 bases). The length of the CDR3 is 14 residues. Trimming removed 6 bases from V and 8 bases from J, with 19 bases in between. Here the CDR3 reads CASSKEKGHNGYTF. The CDR3 DNA reads TGTGCCAGCAGCAAAGAAAAGGGGCATAACGGCTACACCTTC.

The table lists this clonotype with a few counts. The chain has TRBV19 and TRBJ1-1, with 8 nucleotides matching TRBD1. After removal of 6 bases from V and 1 base from J, the junction contained 7 bases not matched to a gene. This CDR3 is 15 amino acids long. Germline values: CDR1 LNHDA, CDR2 SQIVND (reference sequence). The CDR3 bases are TGTGCCAGTAGCGTAACAGGGGGAGGGAACACTGAAGCTTTCTTT. It codes for CASSVTGGGNTEAFF.

This clonotype was picked up a small number of times. The chain couples TRBV10-1 to TRBJ2-7; 14 bases agree with TRBD2. The CDR3 sequence is 18 residues long. The germline V gene has CDR1 WNHNN and CDR2 SYGVQD (reference sequence). V shed 7 bases and J 2 bases; nucleotides not matched to a gene: 13. CDR3 in amino acids: CASNLRLAGGPGPYEQYF. The CDR3 coding sequence is TGCGCCAGCAACCTTAGACTAGCGGGGGGGCCGGGCCCCTACGAGCAGTACTTC.

This rearrangement joins TRBV2 to TRBJ2-1; 10 nucleotides line up with TRBD2. V was clipped by 7 bases and J by 7 bases; unmatched bases: 7. CDR1 is SNHLY and CDR2 is FYNNEI in the germline V gene. CDR3 size: 14 residues. The CDR3 region has the DNA TGTGCCAGCATCGGGAGCGGGGGGGCGAATGAGCAGTTCTTC. Residues: CASIGSGGANEQFF.

The chain recombines TRBV29-1 with TRBJ2-3; D is perhaps TRBD2 (7 bases). V dropped 4 bases and J dropped 6 bases, with 17 bases sitting between them. Germline CDR1 reads SQVTM; CDR2 reads ANQGSEA. This CDR3 is 14 amino acids long. The CDR3 reads CSVVWGGAGDTQYF. CDR3 sequence (DNA): TGCAGCGTTGTTTGGGGGGGGGCAGGTGATACGCAGTATTTT.

V usage is TRBV29-1 and J usage is TRBJ1-2, with 11 bases that match TRBD1. V was pared by 6 bases and J by 5 bases, with 2 bases of the junction left unmatched. The CDR3 is made up of 12 amino acids. CDR1 is SQVTM, CDR2 ANQGSEA, per germline. For the CDR3, the DNA is TGCAGCGTGGGACAGGGGGGGTATGGCTACACCTTC. Residues: CSVGQGGYGYTF. The full variable domain, completed using reference TRBV29-1 and TRBJ1-2, is SAVISQKPSRDICQRGTSLTIQCQVDSQVTMMFWYRQQPGQSLTLIATANQGSEATYESGFVIDKFPISRPNLTFSTLTVSNMSPEDSSIYLCSVGQGGYGYTFGSGTRLTVV.

This clonotype was found many times. This chain joins TRBV6-6 and TRBJ1-4, with 7 positions matching TRBD1. CDR3 length: 17 residues. Germline V gives CDR1 MNHNY, CDR2 SVGAGI (reference sequence). With 5 bases clipped from V and 8 bases from J, the junction kept 17 bases outside the gene matches. In DNA, the CDR3 is TGTGCCAGCAGTCGACGGACAGGATTTCAAACTGGGGAAAAACTGTTTTTT. This encodes CASSRRTGFQTGEKLFF.

The chain recombines TRBV9 with TRBJ1-4; D gene ambiguous. CDR1 is SGDLS, CDR2 YYNGEE, per germline. Trimming pared 3 bases from V and 16 bases from J, leaving 22 bases between. The CDR3 runs 14 residues. The CDR3 DNA sequence: TGTGCCAGCAGCGATGCGGGAGTGAACACTGAAGCGTTTTTT. This gives the protein CASSDAGVNTEAFF.

The chain is built from TRBV7-3 and TRBJ2-5, with TRBD2 identical over 8 bases. Germline loops: CDR1 SGHTA, CDR2 FQGTGA. This CDR3 has 14 amino acids. Losses at the gene ends were 6 bases for V and 11 bases for J; bases not matched to a gene: 14. Here the CDR3 DNA reads TGTGCCAGCAGGCTTGGCGGGGGGTCAGATACGCAGTACTTC. Protein: CASRLGGGSDTQYF.

This clonotype was observed a few times. The rearrangement uses TRBV7-2 and TRBJ2-3; 12 nucleotides match TRBD2. The CDR3 spans 14 residues. Per germline, CDR1 SGHTA and CDR2 FQGNSA. Unmatched junction bases numbered 5, after V lost 6 bases and J lost 7 bases. CDR3 loop: CASRPSGGAYTQYF. DNA of the CDR3: TGTGCCAGCAGACCTAGCGGGGGGGCTTATACGCAGTATTTT.

The V and J genes are TRBV7-9 and TRBJ2-3; D could derive from TRBD1 or TRBD2 (5 bases each). The CDR3 is 16 residues long. The V and J ends lost 2 bases and 10 bases respectively, with 22 bases between them. Germline CDR1 and CDR2: SEHNR and FQNEAQ (reference sequence). The CDR3 reads CASSLKGSWWLVAQYF. The CDR3 DNA follows: TGTGCCAGCAGCTTAAAGGGGAGCTGGTGGTTGGTCGCGCAGTATTTT.

This clonotype was observed many times. The CDR3 region has the DNA TGTGCCAGCAGCTTAGTAGCGGGGGGCACAGATACGCAGTATTTT. Its protein is CASSLVAGGTDTQYF. J is TRBJ2-3 and V is TRBV7-2; TRBD2 matches at 9 bases. The V and J ends lost 1 base and 1 base, in that order; junction bases with no gene match: 0. CDR1 and CDR2 from the germline V gene are SGHTA and FQGNSA. This CDR3 comprises 15 residues.

This clonotype was detected ten times or more. V is TRBV6-1 and J is TRBJ2-7, with TRBD2 matching over 7 bases. CDR3 length: 14 amino acids. Germline loops: CDR1 MNHNS, CDR2 SASEGT. The trim removed 2 bases at V and 3 bases at J, leaving 4 bases unmatched. Here the CDR3 reads CASSEHGGGYEQYF. The DNA of the CDR3 is TGTGCCAGCAGTGAACATGGCGGGGGCTACGAGCAGTACTTC.

This clonotype was picked up many times. The rearrangement links TRBV6-1 to TRBJ1-4; D ambiguous. V gave up 1 base and J gave up 5 bases, with 11 bases separating them. The CDR3 is 15 residues long. CDR1 and CDR2 from the germline V gene are MNHNS and SASEGT. The chain's CDR3 is CASSEVHAVNEKLFF. The CDR3 DNA is TGTGCCAGCAGTGAAGTCCACGCTGTAAATGAAAAACTGTTTTTT.

About this clonotype: Lacking the conserved final phenylalanine or tryptophan, this CDR3 likely reflects a read error. No DNA is shown, since the ends of the CDR3 on it are uncertain; the CDR3 is the one TCRdb lists. The chain joins TRBV7-3 to TRBJ1-1; the listed D gene, TRBD1, was not tested against the DNA. CDR1 is SGHTA and CDR2 is FQGTGA in the germline V gene. From its first to its last residue, the CDR3 has 13 amino acids. The CDR3 sequence is CASSQQGLSETHY.

Regarding this clonotype: It is unclear where the CDR3 begins or ends on the DNA, so no DNA is shown, and the CDR3 is as TCRdb lists it. The chain uses TRBV9 and TRBJ1-4; TRBD1 was called by the table and not checked on the DNA. Inclusive of both ends, the CDR3 amounts to 14 amino acids. Germline lookup yields CDR1 SGDLS and CDR2 YYNGEE. CDR3 region: CASSVGGGSGKLFF.

Details on this clonotype: In this CDR3 the conserved last residue, phenylalanine or tryptophan, is missing, so a read error is likely. The limits of the CDR3 on the DNA are not certain, so only TCRdb's listed CDR3 is given. The genes are TRBV2 and TRBJ1-2; the D call in the table, TRBD1, was not verified against the DNA. Germline V CDR1 and CDR2: SNHLY, FYNNEI. A total of 15 residues make up the CDR3, ends included. The chain's CDR3 is CASSLNGPVTQYFAP.

The genes are TRBV2 and TRBJ1-6, with 7 bases fitting TRBD1. The CDR3 is made up of 14 amino acids. V lost 6 bases, J lost 19 bases, and 18 bases stayed unmatched. Germline V gives CDR1 SNHLY, CDR2 FYNNEI. CDR3 sequence (DNA): TGTGCCAGCAGCTCCAGGGGGATTAATCAGCCCCAGCACTTT. Translating gives CASSSRGINQPQHF.

Only one count was recorded for this clonotype. V usage is TRBV9 and J usage is TRBJ2-7; 10 bases match TRBD1. With V trimmed by 6 bases and J by 3 bases, 9 bases remained unmatched. CDR1 and CDR2 (germline): SGDLS, YYNGEE. This CDR3 is 15 amino acids long. In nucleotides, the CDR3 is TGTGCCAGCACTGCCTCCGGGACAGGGGACTACGAGCAGTACTTC. Its translation is CASTASGTGDYEQYF.

Many counts were recorded for this clonotype. The CDR3 DNA reads as TGTGCCAGCAGCCACGGGACTAGCGGGGGAGAGACCCAGTACTTC. Its protein is CASSHGTSGGETQYF. The chain combines TRBV7-3 with TRBJ2-5, with 14 bases aligning to TRBD2. The ends lost 5 bases at V and 4 bases at J; junction bases unmatched: 3. Germline V CDR1 and CDR2: SGHTA, FQGTGA. The CDR3 loop spans 15 amino acids.

The chain links TRBV7-2 to TRBJ1-6; D is undetermined. This CDR3 has 17 amino acids. V lost 5 bases and J lost 12, with 26 bases in between. CDR1 and CDR2 from the germline V gene are SGHTA and FQGNSA. The CDR3 spells CASSHCRTNDELLPLHF. CDR3 in DNA: TGTGCCAGCAGCCACTGCCGGACTAATGATGAGCTTTTACCCCTCCACTTT.

The chain is built from TRBV20-1 and TRBJ1-2; D not resolved. Germline V lookup: CDR1 DFQATT, CDR2 SNEGSKA (reference sequence). With 6 bases removed from V and 9 bases from J, the gap between germline ends came to 14 bases. The CDR3 consists of 11 residues. The CDR3 here is CSAPGERSYTF. The CDR3 coding sequence is TGCAGTGCCCCTGGTGAGAGGAGCTACACCTTC.

This clonotype occurred many times. The chain recombines TRBV25-1 with TRBJ1-3; TRBD1 matches 7 bases. The V segment lost 6 bases and the J segment 4 bases; nucleotides outside the gene matches: 6. The germline V gene has CDR1 MGHDK and CDR2 SYGVNS. The CDR3 covers 14 residues. The CDR3, as DNA: TGTGCCAGCAGACCGGACAGGTTCGGAAACACCATATATTTT. It translates to CASRPDRFGNTIYF.

As regards this clonotype: The conserved phenylalanine or tryptophan is not found at the CDR3 terminus, so this likely reflects a read error. The DNA is omitted, as the CDR3 cannot be located on it reliably, and the CDR3 follows TCRdb's listing. This chain connects TRBV9 to TRBJ2-5; no check of the table's D call, TRBD2, against the DNA was made. The germline V gene has CDR1 SGDLS and CDR2 YYNGEE. The CDR3 sequence runs 13 residues, both termini included. CDR3 sequence reads: CASGALAGGSTDI.

This clonotype came up once. The V gene is TRBV5-5, the J gene TRBJ2-5; a possible D gene is TRBD1 (7 bases). From germline, CDR1 is SGHKS and CDR2 YYEKEE (reference sequence). The length of the CDR3 is 14 residues. The germline V and J ends were trimmed by 4 bases and 3 bases, with 13 bases remaining between them. CDR3 loop: CASSAGQSEETQYF. CDR3 DNA sequence: TGTGCCAGCAGCGCGGGACAGTCAGAAGAGACCCAGTACTTC.